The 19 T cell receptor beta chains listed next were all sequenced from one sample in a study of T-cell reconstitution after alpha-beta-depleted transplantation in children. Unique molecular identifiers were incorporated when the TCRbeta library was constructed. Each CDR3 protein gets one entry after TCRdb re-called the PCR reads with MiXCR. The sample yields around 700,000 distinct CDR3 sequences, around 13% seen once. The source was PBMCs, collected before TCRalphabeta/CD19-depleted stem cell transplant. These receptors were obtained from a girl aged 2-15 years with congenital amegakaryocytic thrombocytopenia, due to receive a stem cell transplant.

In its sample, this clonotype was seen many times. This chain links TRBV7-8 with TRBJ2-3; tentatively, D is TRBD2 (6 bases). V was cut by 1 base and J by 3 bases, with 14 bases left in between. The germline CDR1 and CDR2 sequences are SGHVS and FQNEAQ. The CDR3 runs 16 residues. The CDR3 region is CASSLGTLAATDTQYF. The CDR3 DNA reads TGTGCCAGCAGCTTAGGGACACTAGCAGCTACAGATACGCAGTATTTT.

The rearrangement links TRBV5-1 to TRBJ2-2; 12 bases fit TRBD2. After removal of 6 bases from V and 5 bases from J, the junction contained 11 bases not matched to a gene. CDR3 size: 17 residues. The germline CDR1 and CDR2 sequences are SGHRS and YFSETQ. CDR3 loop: CASTQLTGTSGTGELFF. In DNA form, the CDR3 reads TGCGCCAGCACCCAACTTACCGGGACTAGCGGGACCGGGGAGCTGTTTTTT.

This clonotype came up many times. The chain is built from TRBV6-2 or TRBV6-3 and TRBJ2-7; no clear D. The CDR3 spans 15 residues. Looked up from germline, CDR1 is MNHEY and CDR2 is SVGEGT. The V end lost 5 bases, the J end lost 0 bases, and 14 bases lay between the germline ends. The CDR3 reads CASSTHRPFSYEQYF. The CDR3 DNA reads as TGTGCCAGCAGTACCCACAGACCGTTCTCCTACGAGCAGTACTTC.

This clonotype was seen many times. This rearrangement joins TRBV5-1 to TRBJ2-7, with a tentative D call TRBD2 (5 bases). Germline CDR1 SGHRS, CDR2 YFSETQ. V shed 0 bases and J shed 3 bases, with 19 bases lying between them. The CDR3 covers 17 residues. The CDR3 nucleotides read TGCGCCAGCAGCTTGGGAAACCAAGCGGTTCCAAACTACGAGCAGTACTTC. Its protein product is CASSLGNQAVPNYEQYF.

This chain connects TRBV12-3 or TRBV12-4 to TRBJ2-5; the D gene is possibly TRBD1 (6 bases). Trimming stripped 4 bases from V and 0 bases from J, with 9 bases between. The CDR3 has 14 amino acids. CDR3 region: CASSWGQYQETQYF. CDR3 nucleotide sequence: TGTGCCAGCAGTTGGGGACAATACCAAGAGACCCAGTACTTC.

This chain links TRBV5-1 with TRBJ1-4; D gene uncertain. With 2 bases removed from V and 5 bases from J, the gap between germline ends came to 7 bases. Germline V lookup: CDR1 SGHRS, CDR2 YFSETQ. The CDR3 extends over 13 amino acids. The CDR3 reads CASSFVDNEKLFF. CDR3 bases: TGCGCCAGCAGCTTTGTGGACAATGAAAAACTGTTTTTT.

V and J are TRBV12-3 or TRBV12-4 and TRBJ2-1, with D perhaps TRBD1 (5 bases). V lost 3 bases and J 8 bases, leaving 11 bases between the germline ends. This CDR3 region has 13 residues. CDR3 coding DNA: TGTGCCAGCAGTTTTGTGGGCAGGGATGAGCAGTTCTTC. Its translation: CASSFVGRDEQFF.

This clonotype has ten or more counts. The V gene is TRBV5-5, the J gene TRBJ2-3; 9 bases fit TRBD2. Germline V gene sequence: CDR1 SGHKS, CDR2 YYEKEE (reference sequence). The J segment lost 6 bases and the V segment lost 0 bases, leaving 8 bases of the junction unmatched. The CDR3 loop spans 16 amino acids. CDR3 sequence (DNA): TGTGCCAGCAGCTTGGCCCCAGCGGGAGGCGGTGATACGCAGTATTTT. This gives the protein CASSLAPAGGGDTQYF.

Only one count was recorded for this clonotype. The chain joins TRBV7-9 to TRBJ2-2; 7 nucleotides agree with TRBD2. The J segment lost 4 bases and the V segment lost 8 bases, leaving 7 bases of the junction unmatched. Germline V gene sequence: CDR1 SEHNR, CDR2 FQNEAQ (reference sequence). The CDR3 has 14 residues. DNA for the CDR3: TGTGCCAGCGAGCGGGGAGAGGGCACCGGGGAGCTGTTTTTT. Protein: CASERGEGTGELFF.

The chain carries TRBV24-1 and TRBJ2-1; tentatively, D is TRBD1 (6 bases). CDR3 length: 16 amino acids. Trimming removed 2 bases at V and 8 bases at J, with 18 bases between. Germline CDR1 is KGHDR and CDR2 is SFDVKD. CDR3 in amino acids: CATSDSRTGGGDEQFF. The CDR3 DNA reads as TGTGCCACCAGTGATTCCCGGACGGGTGGGGGCGATGAGCAGTTCTTC.

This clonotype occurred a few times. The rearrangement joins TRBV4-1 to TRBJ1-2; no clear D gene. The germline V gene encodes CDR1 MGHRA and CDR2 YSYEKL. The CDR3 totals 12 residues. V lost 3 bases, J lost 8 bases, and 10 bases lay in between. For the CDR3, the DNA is TGCGCCAGCAGCCAGGAGACTGGGGGCTACACCTTC. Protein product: CASSQETGGYTF.

The CDR3 sequence: CASSFLLVETQYF. In nucleotides, the CDR3 is TGTGCCAGCAGTTTCTTACTGGTGGAGACCCAGTACTTC. This sequence joins TRBV12-3 or TRBV12-4 and TRBJ2-5; D ambiguous. This CDR3 region has 13 residues. V was clipped by 3 bases and J by 5 bases, with 10 bases between them.

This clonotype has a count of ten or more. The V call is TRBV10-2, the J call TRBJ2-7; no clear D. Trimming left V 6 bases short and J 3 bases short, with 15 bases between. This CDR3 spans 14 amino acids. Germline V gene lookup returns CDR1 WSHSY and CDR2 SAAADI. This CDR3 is CASRAKSSVYEQYF. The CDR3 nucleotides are TGCGCCAGCAGAGCCAAGTCCTCGGTCTACGAGCAGTACTTC.

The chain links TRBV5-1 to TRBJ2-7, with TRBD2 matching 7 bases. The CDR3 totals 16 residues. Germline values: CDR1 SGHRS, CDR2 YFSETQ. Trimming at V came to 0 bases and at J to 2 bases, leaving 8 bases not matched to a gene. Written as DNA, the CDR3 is TGCGCCAGCAGCTTGGGTTCCGGGAGGAACACCTACGAGCAGTACTTC. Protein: CASSLGSGRNTYEQYF.

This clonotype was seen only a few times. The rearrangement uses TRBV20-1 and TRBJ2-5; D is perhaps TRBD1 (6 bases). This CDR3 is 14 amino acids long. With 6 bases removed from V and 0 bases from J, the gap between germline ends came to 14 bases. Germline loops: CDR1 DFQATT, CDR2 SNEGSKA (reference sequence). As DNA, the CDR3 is TGCAGTGCCACGGACAGCTCGTACCAAGAGACCCAGTACTTC. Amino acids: CSATDSSYQETQYF.

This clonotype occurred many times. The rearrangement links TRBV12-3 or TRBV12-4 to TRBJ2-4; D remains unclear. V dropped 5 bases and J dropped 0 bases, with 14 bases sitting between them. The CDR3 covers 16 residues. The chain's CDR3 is CASSPQSSGAKNIQYF. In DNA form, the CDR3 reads TGTGCCAGCAGTCCGCAGTCATCAGGAGCCAAAAACATTCAGTACTTC.

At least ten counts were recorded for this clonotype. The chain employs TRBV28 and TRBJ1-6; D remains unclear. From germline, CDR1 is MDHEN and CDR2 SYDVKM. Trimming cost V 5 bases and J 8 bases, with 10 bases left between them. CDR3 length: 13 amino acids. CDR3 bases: TGTGCCAGCAGTGTAATGGAGGATTCACCCCTCCACTTT. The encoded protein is CASSVMEDSPLHF.

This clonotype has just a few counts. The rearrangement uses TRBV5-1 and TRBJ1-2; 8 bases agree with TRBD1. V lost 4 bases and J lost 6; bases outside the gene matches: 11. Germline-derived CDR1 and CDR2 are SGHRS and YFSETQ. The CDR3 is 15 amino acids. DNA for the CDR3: TGCGCCAGCAGCGCAACACAGGGGGTCGTTAATGGCTACACCTTC. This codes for CASSATQGVVNGYTF.

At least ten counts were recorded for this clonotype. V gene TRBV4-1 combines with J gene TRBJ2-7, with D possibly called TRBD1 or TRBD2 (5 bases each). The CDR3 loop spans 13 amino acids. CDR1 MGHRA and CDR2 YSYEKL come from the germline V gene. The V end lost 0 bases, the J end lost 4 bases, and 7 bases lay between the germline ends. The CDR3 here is CASSQEGPYEQYF. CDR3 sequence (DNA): TGCGCCAGCAGCCAAGAGGGACCATACGAGCAGTACTTC.